Presented here are 5 T cell receptor beta chains from one specimen sequenced in a study of cytomegalovirus exposure and HLA in healthy donors (TCRdb year 2017). Libraries came from the immunoSEQ multiplex PCR assay. For the multiplex PCR, a mixture combining 60 forward primers for TCR Vbeta segments and 13 reverse primers for TCR Jbeta segments was used. The table was pulled from immuneACCESS by TCRdb, which kept in-frame rearrangements only. Such tables lose some clones; where checked, under half of the loss comes from unresolved V genes, and the rest has no known cause. The sample includes about 160,000 clones, with 65% to 85% observed a single time. More than 1% of the sample comes from the top ten. Sequenced material: PBMCs. These receptors were taken from a boy under 10 years old in good health and CMV-seronegative.

This chain links TRBV4-3 with TRBJ2-3, with D possibly matching TRBD2 (5 bases). The V gene's germline CDR1 is LGHNA and CDR2 YSLEER. The CDR3 runs to 14 residues. V lost 0 bases and J lost 5, with 9 bases in between. The CDR3 is CASSQDSREDTQYF. DNA of the CDR3: TGCGCCAGCAGCCAAGATTCCCGGGAAGATACGCAGTATTTT.

This chain connects TRBV6-6 to TRBJ2-1, with D perhaps TRBD2 (6 bases). The germline CDR1 and CDR2 sequences are MNHNY and SVGAGI (reference sequence). CDR3 length: 16 residues. V lost 0 bases, J lost 2 bases, and 11 bases lay in between. In DNA, the CDR3 is TGTGCCAGCAGTTACTCACCCGGGAGAACCTACAATGAGCAGTTCTTC. It yields the protein CASSYSPGRTYNEQFF.

The CDR3 loop reads CASSSRGHWPDTQYF. Written as DNA, the CDR3 is TGCGCCAGCAGCTCGAGGGGGCATTGGCCAGATACGCAGTATTTT. The chain employs TRBV5-1 and TRBJ2-3; TRBD1 matches at 7 bases. The J segment lost 4 bases and the V segment lost 3 bases, leaving 8 bases of the junction unmatched. The germline CDR1 and CDR2 sequences are SGHRS and YFSETQ. This CDR3 spans 15 amino acids.

The chain is built from TRBV30 and TRBJ2-2; D is unclear. V shed 4 bases and J shed 1 base, with 7 bases lying between them. CDR1 is GTSNPN, CDR2 SVGIG, per germline (reference sequence). This CDR3 is built from 13 residues. The DNA of the CDR3 is TGTGCCTGGACCCGGAGGAACACCGGGGAGCTGTTTTTT. Its protein product is CAWTRRNTGELFF.

The chain employs TRBV6-1 and TRBJ2-3, with 9 positions matching TRBD2. J was trimmed by 0 bases and V by 1 base; bases with no gene match: 5. Germline V CDR1 and CDR2: MNHNS, SASEGT. The length of the CDR3 is 17 residues. The CDR3 DNA sequence: TGTGCCAGCAGTGAAGGCTTTACTAGCGGGAGCACAGATACGCAGTATTTT. The encoded protein is CASSEGFTSGSTDTQYF.